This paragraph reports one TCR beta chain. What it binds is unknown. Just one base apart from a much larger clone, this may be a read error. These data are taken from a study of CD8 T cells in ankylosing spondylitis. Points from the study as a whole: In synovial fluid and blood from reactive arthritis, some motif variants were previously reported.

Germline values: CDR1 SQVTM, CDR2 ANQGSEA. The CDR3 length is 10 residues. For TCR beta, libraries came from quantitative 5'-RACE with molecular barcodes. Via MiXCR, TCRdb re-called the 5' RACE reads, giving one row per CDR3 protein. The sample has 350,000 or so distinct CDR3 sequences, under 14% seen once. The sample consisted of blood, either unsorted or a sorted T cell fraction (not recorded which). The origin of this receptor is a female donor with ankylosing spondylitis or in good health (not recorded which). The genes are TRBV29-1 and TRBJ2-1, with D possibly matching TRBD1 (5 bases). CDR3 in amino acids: CSIETGEQFF. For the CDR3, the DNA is TGCAGCATTGAAACAGGAGAGCAGTTCTTC.